This TCR beta chain comes out of a study of shared clonotypes between healthy human individuals. Overall study: Per-donor plates numbered three CD4 naive, three CD4 memory, two CD8 naive and one CD8 memory.

Trimming left V 0 bases short and J 11 bases short, with 8 bases between. The CDR3 has 12 amino acids. CDR1 MNHNY and CDR2 SVGAGI come from the germline V gene (reference sequence). Sorted-subset replicate PCR reactions were performed with approximately 200 ng DNA, corresponding to about 32,000 T cell genomes. The assay was immunoSEQ multiplex PCR, and TCRdb's table has in-frame clones only and misses some. This sample has tens of thousands of clones; roughly three fifths occur once, and the top ten carry 51%. Every contributor of samples was a Caucasian grown-up residing in Nashville, Tennessee. CD8 memory merged CD45RO+ with CCR7-negative CD45RA+ TemRA cells.

The sequence came from a man aged 25 to 45 in good health. The J gene is TRBJ2-1, the V gene TRBV6-6; D remains ambiguous. Sequencing was done on a sample of memory CD8+ T cells sorted from blood. Subset reported: CD45RO+ cells pooled with CCR7-negative TemRA cells. Here the CDR3 DNA reads TGTGCCAGCAGTTACTCGGTCCCAAAGCAGTTCTTC. This sequence encodes CASSYSVPKQFF.